This T cell receptor beta chain emerged from a study of T cell clones after liver transplantation. Looking at the study overall: Liver transplant recipients had immunosuppression withdrawal attempted within 2 years.

Sequencing was performed with immunoSEQ multiplex PCR; in TCRdb, only in-frame clones are kept and a portion is missing. The table records about 50,000 clones, 65% to 80% of them present only once. The CDR3 has 14 residues. J gave up 3 bases and V 4 bases, and 5 bases lay outside the gene matches. The germline gives CDR1 SGHDT, CDR2 YYEEEE. This TCR derives from a human patient who received a liver transplant. Some of the T cells may derive from the graft donor. This chain uses TRBV5-6 with TRBJ1-2, with 8 bases aligning to TRBD1. Specimen: CD4+ T cells from blood, collected less than 70 months after liver transplant. This CDR3 reads CASSPGQGDYGYTF. In nucleotides, the CDR3 is TGTGCCAGCAGCCCTGGACAGGGAGACTATGGCTACACCTTC.